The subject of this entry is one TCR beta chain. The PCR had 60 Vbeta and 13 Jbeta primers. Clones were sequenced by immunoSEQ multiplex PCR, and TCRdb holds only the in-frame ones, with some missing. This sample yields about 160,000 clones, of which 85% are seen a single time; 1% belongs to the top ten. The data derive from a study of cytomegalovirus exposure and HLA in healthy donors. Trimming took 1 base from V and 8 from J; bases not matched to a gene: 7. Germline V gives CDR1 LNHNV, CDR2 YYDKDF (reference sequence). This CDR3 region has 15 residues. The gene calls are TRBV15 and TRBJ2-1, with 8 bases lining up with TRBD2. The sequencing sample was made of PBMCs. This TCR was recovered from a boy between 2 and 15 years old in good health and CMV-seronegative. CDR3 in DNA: TGTGCCACCAGCAGAGGGACGGGGGGGCCCGATGAGCAGTTCTTC. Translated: CATSRGTGGPDEQFF.